The 32 T cell receptor beta chains below were found in one sample sequenced in a study of shared clonotypes between healthy human individuals. Only CD45RO-negative cells positively selected for CCR7 counted as naive CD8 cells, so terminally differentiated effector memory CD45RA+ cells were excluded. Only in-frame clones appear in the TCRdb table, and some are missing; sequencing was by immunoSEQ multiplex PCR. The data contain about 2 million clones, roughly 95% of them seen just once; the ten biggest clones take up roughly 1%. Sequenced input: naive CD8+ T cells sorted from blood. These receptors all stem from a young man in good health.

This rearrangement joins TRBV19 to TRBJ1-2; no clear D gene. The CDR3 length is 18 residues. The germline CDR1 and CDR2 sequences are LNHDA and SQIVND (reference sequence). V shed 5 bases and J shed 4 bases, with 26 bases lying between them. The CDR3 region is CASSAPRDTLGVGYGYTF. CDR3 sequence (DNA): TGTGCCAGTAGTGCTCCCCGAGACACGTTGGGAGTTGGCTATGGCTACACCTTC.

Notes on this clone: The sample has other DNA sequences that encode this CDR3 too. The gene calls are TRBV30 and TRBJ2-2, with 9 bases identical to TRBD1. The junction had 0 bases not matched to a gene; V was cut back by 1 base and J by 6 bases. The V gene's germline CDR1 is GTSNPN and CDR2 SVGIG (reference sequence). This CDR3 region has 13 residues. The CDR3 loop reads CAWSGQGAGELFF. Written as DNA, the CDR3 is TGTGCCTGGAGTGGACAGGGGGCCGGGGAGCTGTTTTTT. The variable domain in full, completed from reference TRBV30 and TRBJ2-2, reads SQTIHQWPATLVQPVGSPLSLECTVEGTSNPNLYWYRQAAGRGLQLLFYSVGIGQISSEVPQNLSASRPQDRQFILSSKKLLLSDSGFYLCAWSGQGAGELFFGEGSRLTVL.

This clone came up once. The rearrangement joins TRBV6-5 to TRBJ2-1, with D tentatively TRBD1 or TRBD2 (5 bases each). CDR1 MNHEY and CDR2 SVGAGI come from the germline V gene. Deletions cut 6 bases from V and 6 bases from J, with 12 bases between. This CDR3 has 13 residues. The CDR3 reads CASSHGTGNEQFF. Written as DNA, the CDR3 is TGTGCCAGCAGCCACGGGACGGGCAATGAGCAGTTCTTC.

The chain is built from TRBV2 and TRBJ1-5; possible D gene TRBD1, 5 bases. Germline V CDR1 and CDR2: SNHLY, FYNNEI. V was pared by 4 bases and J by 7 bases, with 11 bases between. The CDR3 sequence is 13 residues long. The DNA of the CDR3 is TGTGCCAGCAGTGGGGGGACCGGACAGCCCCAGCATTTT. Translation: CASSGGTGQPQHF.

The genes are TRBV9 and TRBJ2-3; D perhaps matches TRBD1 (6 bases). The CDR3 extends over 12 amino acids. The V gene lost 4 bases and the J gene lost 6 bases, with 9 bases spanning the gap. CDR1 and CDR2 (germline): SGDLS, YYNGEE. CDR3 region: CASSTQGDTQYF. CDR3 sequence (DNA): TGTGCCAGCAGCACCCAGGGGGATACGCAGTATTTT.

The chain couples TRBV7-9 to TRBJ1-2; D is unclear. The V and J ends lost 2 bases and 6 bases respectively, with 10 bases between them. CDR1 is SEHNR, CDR2 FQNEAQ, per germline (reference sequence). This CDR3 is built from 13 residues. The CDR3 DNA sequence: TGTGCCAGCAGCTTACCGGGGATCCATGGCTACACCTTC. Protein sequence: CASSLPGIHGYTF. Full variable domain (missing parts from reference TRBV7-9 and TRBJ1-2): DTGVSQNPRHKITKRGQNVTFRCDPISEHNRLYWYRQTLGQGPEFLTYFQNEAQLEKSRLLSDRFSAERPKGSFSTLEIQRTEQGDSAMYLCASSLPGIHGYTFGSGTRLTVV.

This clone was detected once. This chain links TRBV9 with TRBJ2-7; D gene unclear. In germline, CDR1 is SGDLS, CDR2 YYNGEE. The CDR3 consists of 15 residues. Trimming cost V 3 bases and J 0 bases, with 13 bases left between them. The CDR3: CASSAGSESSYEQYF. The CDR3 DNA follows: TGTGCCAGCAGCGCTGGCAGCGAAAGCTCCTACGAGCAGTACTTC.

CDR3 in DNA: TGTGCCAGCAGTGCCTTAACCGGGACGCAGGTGGGAGGCTACACCTTC. It specifies CASSALTGTQVGGYTF. The chain uses TRBV6-1 and TRBJ1-2; D may be TRBD1 (5 bases). The V end lost 4 bases, the J end lost 8 bases, and 23 bases lay between the germline ends. This CDR3 has 16 residues. Germline V gene lookup returns CDR1 MNHNS and CDR2 SASEGT.

V gene TRBV2 combines with J gene TRBJ1-1; 7 bases agree with TRBD1. Germline values: CDR1 SNHLY, CDR2 FYNNEI. This CDR3 contains 13 residues. Trimming at V came to 10 bases and at J to 0 bases, leaving 5 bases not matched to a gene. This CDR3 is CAIDRAMNTEAFF. The DNA of the CDR3 is TGTGCCATCGACAGGGCTATGAACACTGAAGCTTTCTTT. Drawing the rest from reference TRBV2 and TRBJ1-1, the complete variable domain is EPEVTQTPSHQVTQMGQEVILRCVPISNHLYFYWYRQILGQKVEFLVSFYNNEISEKSEIFDDQFSVERPDGSNFTLKIRSTKLEDSAMYFCAIDRAMNTEAFFGQGTRLTVV.

The chain recombines TRBV25-1 with TRBJ1-2; 11 bases agree with TRBD1. The CDR3 totals 12 residues. CDR1 MGHDK and CDR2 SYGVNS come from the germline V gene. J was trimmed by 5 bases and V by 8 bases; bases with no gene match: 1. Here the CDR3 reads CASGTGGYGYTF. The DNA for the CDR3 is TGTGCCAGCGGGACAGGGGGATATGGCTACACCTTC.

The rearrangement links TRBV2 to TRBJ2-7; 9 bases match TRBD2. With V trimmed by 4 bases and J by 3 bases, 13 bases remained unmatched. The CDR3 is 17 residues long. Per the germline V gene, CDR1 is SNHLY and CDR2 is FYNNEI. In nucleotides, the CDR3 is TGTGCCAGCAGTGCCCCCCAAGTTAGCGGGGGTTACTACGAGCAGTACTTC. Its translation: CASSAPQVSGGYYEQYF.

V is TRBV6-6 and J is TRBJ2-7, with TRBD1 as a possible D gene (6 bases). The CDR3 runs 16 residues. Germline V gene data show CDR1 as MNHNY and CDR2 as SVGAGI (reference sequence). V was trimmed by 2 bases and J by 3 bases, leaving 17 bases between them. Here the CDR3 DNA reads TGTGCCAGCAGTTACGGGGTGGCAGGGGTCATCTACGAGCAGTACTTC. It translates to CASSYGVAGVIYEQYF.

The DNA for the CDR3 is TGTGCCAGCAGCCTCACGGGCGGGGGGGCCTCCTACAATGAGCAGTTCTTC. Encoded protein: CASSLTGGGASYNEQFF. The V and J genes are TRBV7-9 and TRBJ2-1, with 9 bases fitting TRBD2. The trim removed 5 bases at V and 0 bases at J, leaving 8 bases unmatched. The length of the CDR3 is 17 residues. CDR1 is SEHNR and CDR2 is FQNEAQ in the germline V gene (reference sequence).

The chain links TRBV4-1 to TRBJ2-7; no reliable D call. Looked up from germline, CDR1 is MGHRA and CDR2 is YSYEKL. V dropped 0 bases and J dropped 4 bases, with 16 bases sitting between them. This CDR3 spans 16 amino acids. The CDR3 loop reads CASSQDLPRFRYEQYF. For the CDR3, the DNA is TGCGCCAGCAGCCAAGATCTCCCCCGGTTCAGGTACGAGCAGTACTTC.

V gene TRBV29-1 combines with J gene TRBJ1-1; D unclear. The CDR3 sequence is 13 residues long. V was clipped by 8 bases and J by 1 base, with 14 bases between them. From germline, CDR1 is SQVTM and CDR2 ANQGSEA. Written as DNA, the CDR3 is TGCAGCTACGTTGGGGTTCCGAACACTGAAGCTTTCTTT. This translates into CSYVGVPNTEAFF.

This chain uses TRBV9 with TRBJ2-7; TRBD2 matches at 9 bases. Trimming cost V 0 bases and J 3 bases; bases outside gene matches: 4. This CDR3 is built from 15 residues. Per germline, CDR1 SGDLS and CDR2 YYNGEE. The CDR3 sequence: CASSVAASGDYEQYF. The CDR3 bases are TGTGCCAGCAGCGTAGCGGCTAGCGGGGACTACGAGCAGTACTTC.

V and J are TRBV6-1 and TRBJ1-5, with 7 bases that match TRBD1. From germline, CDR1 is MNHNS and CDR2 SASEGT. This CDR3 spans 15 amino acids. The V segment lost 7 bases and the J segment 0 bases; nucleotides outside the gene matches: 6. As DNA, the CDR3 is TGTGCCAGCATGATAGGGACAGATAGCAATCAGCCCCAGCATTTT. This sequence encodes CASMIGTDSNQPQHF.

This clone was counted a single time. The chain links TRBV5-6 to TRBJ1-2; tentative D call: TRBD1 (5 bases). Trimming cost V 3 bases and J 7 bases, with 19 bases left between them. The CDR3 is 15 residues long. CDR1 and CDR2 from the germline V gene are SGHDT and YYEEEE. CDR3 amino acids: CASSCTGTEEFGYTF. For the CDR3, the DNA is TGTGCCAGCAGCTGTACCGGGACCGAGGAATTTGGCTACACCTTC.

This sequence joins TRBV4-1 and TRBJ2-1, with D perhaps matching TRBD1 or TRBD2 (6 bases each). Germline V gives CDR1 MGHRA, CDR2 YSYEKL. The CDR3 consists of 15 residues. The germline V and J ends were trimmed by 2 bases and 5 bases, with 13 bases remaining between them. CDR3 sequence (DNA): TGCGCCAGCAGCCAAAGGATGGGGGGCCACAATGAGCAGTTCTTC. Residues: CASSQRMGGHNEQFF.

The chain employs TRBV27 and TRBJ2-5, with D possibly matching TRBD1 (5 bases). Germline CDR1 is MNHEY and CDR2 is SMNVEV (reference sequence). The CDR3 is 13 residues long. Trimming took 5 bases from V and 4 from J, leaving 11 bases between them. The CDR3 region has the DNA TGTGCCAGCAGTGCTATAAGGGGAGAGACCCAGTACTTC. Protein sequence: CASSAIRGETQYF.

The rearrangement joins TRBV9 to TRBJ1-3, with D perhaps TRBD1 (5 bases). Trimming removed 0 bases from V and 4 bases from J, with 11 bases in between. The CDR3 is made up of 15 amino acids. The germline gives CDR1 SGDLS, CDR2 YYNGEE. CDR3 sequence: CASSVEGTGGNTIYF. The CDR3 bases are TGTGCCAGCAGCGTAGAGGGGACGGGCGGAAACACCATATATTTT.

The chain has TRBV7-9 and TRBJ2-5; TRBD1 agrees at 9 bases. The CDR3 covers 14 residues. Germline V lookup: CDR1 SEHNR, CDR2 FQNEAQ (reference sequence). The ends lost 6 bases at V and 5 bases at J; junction bases unmatched: 7. CDR3 nucleotides: TGTGCCAGCAGACGGGGGACAGGGAAGGAGACCCAGTACTTC. Protein product: CASRRGTGKETQYF.

The chain uses TRBV9 and TRBJ1-1, with 11 bases aligning to TRBD1. Trimming removed 2 bases from V and 1 base from J; junction bases left unmatched: 10. This CDR3 spans 18 amino acids. Germline loops: CDR1 SGDLS, CDR2 YYNGEE. The CDR3 region has the DNA TGTGCCAGCAGCGTCAGGGACAGGGGGACTTTTGAGAACACTGAAGCTTTCTTT. Amino acid sequence: CASSVRDRGTFENTEAFF. Drawing the rest from reference TRBV9 and TRBJ1-1, the complete variable domain is DSGVTQTPKHLITATGQRVTLRCSPRSGDLSVYWYQQSLDQGLQFLIQYYNGEERAKGNILERFSAQQFPDLHSELNLSSLELGDSALYFCASSVRDRGTFENTEAFFGQGTRLTVV.

The CDR3 here is CASSSWTGNLNNEQFF. In DNA, the CDR3 is TGTGCCAGCAGCTCGTGGACAGGCAATTTAAACAATGAGCAGTTCTTC. The J gene is TRBJ2-1, the V gene TRBV5-5; 7 bases are shared with TRBD1. The CDR3 is 16 residues long. The germline CDR1 and CDR2 sequences are SGHKS and YYEKEE (reference sequence). V dropped 3 bases and J dropped 5; count of bases not matched to a gene: 11.

V is TRBV9 and J is TRBJ1-3, with a possible D match to TRBD1 (6 bases). The CDR3 extends over 18 amino acids. Germline loops: CDR1 SGDLS, CDR2 YYNGEE. Trimming took 4 bases from V and 0 from J, leaving 20 bases between them. CDR3 loop: CASSPGVGGILSGNTIYF. The CDR3 DNA sequence: TGTGCCAGCAGCCCAGGGGTAGGAGGGATCCTCTCTGGAAACACCATATATTTT.

This clone was counted a single time. The V gene is TRBV6-6, the J gene TRBJ1-6; no reliable D call. V gave up 2 bases and J gave up 8 bases, with 13 bases separating them. Per germline, CDR1 MNHNY and CDR2 SVGAGI (reference sequence). This CDR3 region has 15 residues. CDR3 DNA: TGTGCCAGCAGTTACGCATATCTGAACGATTCACCCCTCCACTTT. Amino acids: CASSYAYLNDSPLHF.

A word on this clone: Other DNA sequences in this sample translate to the same CDR3. The chain carries TRBV11-2 and TRBJ2-7; 11 nucleotides line up with TRBD2. The V and J ends lost 9 bases and 3 bases, in that order; junction bases with no gene match: 4. Germline V CDR1 and CDR2: SGHAT, FQNNGV. CDR3 size: 13 residues. As DNA, the CDR3 is TGTGCCAGTTCGACTAGCGGGGACTACGAGCAGTACTTC. The encoded protein is CASSTSGDYEQYF. Full variable domain (outside the CDR3, taken from reference TRBV11-2 and TRBJ2-7): EAGVAQSPRYKIIEKRQSVAFWCNPISGHATLYWYQQILGQGPKLLIQFQNNGVVDDSQLPKDRFSAERLKGVDSTLKIQPAKLEDSAVYLCASSTSGDYEQYFGPGTRLTVT.

V usage is TRBV27 and J usage is TRBJ1-1; perhaps TRBD1 as D (5 bases). V dropped 3 bases and J dropped 0 bases, with 8 bases sitting between them. This CDR3 spans 14 amino acids. Looked up from germline, CDR1 is MNHEY and CDR2 is SMNVEV (reference sequence). CDR3 bases: TGTGCCAGCAGTTTCAGCAGGGTGAACACTGAAGCTTTCTTT. Protein: CASSFSRVNTEAFF.

J is TRBJ1-2 and V is TRBV6-6; D remains unclear. Germline V lookup: CDR1 MNHNY, CDR2 SVGAGI (reference sequence). The CDR3 loop spans 12 amino acids. V was pared by 11 bases and J by 2 bases, with 12 bases between. The CDR3 is CALLQENYGYTF. CDR3 sequence (DNA): TGTGCCCTACTCCAGGAAAACTATGGCTACACCTTC.

This sequence joins TRBV6-5 and TRBJ1-5, with 7 bases aligning to TRBD1. The CDR3 has 15 residues. The germline V gene has CDR1 MNHEY and CDR2 SVGAGI. The ends lost 8 bases at V and 3 bases at J; junction bases unmatched: 10. The CDR3 loop is CASQATGEYNQPQHF. The CDR3 region has the DNA TGTGCCAGCCAAGCAACAGGGGAATACAATCAGCCCCAGCATTTT.

This sequence joins TRBV29-1 and TRBJ2-2; perhaps TRBD2 as D (6 bases). Germline CDR1 reads SQVTM; CDR2 reads ANQGSEA. Trimming took 0 bases from V and 4 from J, leaving 12 bases between them. CDR3 length equals 15 residues. The CDR3: CSVEEGGRFTGELFF. DNA for the CDR3: TGCAGCGTTGAAGAGGGGGGAAGATTCACCGGGGAGCTGTTTTTT.

The V gene is TRBV5-4, the J gene TRBJ2-7; no firm D call. V lost 8 bases, J lost 4 bases, and 19 bases lay in between. The CDR3 is 14 residues long. Germline V CDR1 and CDR2: SGHNT, YYREEE (reference sequence). CDR3 DNA sequence: TGTGCCAGTGAGCCCCACCCTGCGTCGTACGAGCAGTACTTC. Its protein product is CASEPHPASYEQYF.